This T cell receptor beta chain was obtained from a study of cytomegalovirus exposure and HLA in healthy donors. The PCR employed 60 Vbeta primers together with 13 Jbeta primers. Repertoires were generated with immunoSEQ multiplex PCR, while TCRdb's copy carries only in-frame clones and drops some. The table shows roughly 110,000 clones, with around 70% occurring only once. This CDR3 spans 13 amino acids. In germline, CDR1 is GTSNPN, CDR2 SVGIG (reference sequence). The junction had 6 bases not matched to a gene; V was cut back by 5 bases and J by 5 bases. Sequenced: PBMCs. This chain joins TRBV30 and TRBJ2-5; 9 bases map to TRBD2. The TCR comes from a woman aged 40 to 50 in good health and CMV-seropositive. The CDR3 is CAWGLAGSETQYF. The CDR3 DNA sequence: TGTGCCTGGGGTCTAGCGGGGTCGGAGACCCAGTACTTC.